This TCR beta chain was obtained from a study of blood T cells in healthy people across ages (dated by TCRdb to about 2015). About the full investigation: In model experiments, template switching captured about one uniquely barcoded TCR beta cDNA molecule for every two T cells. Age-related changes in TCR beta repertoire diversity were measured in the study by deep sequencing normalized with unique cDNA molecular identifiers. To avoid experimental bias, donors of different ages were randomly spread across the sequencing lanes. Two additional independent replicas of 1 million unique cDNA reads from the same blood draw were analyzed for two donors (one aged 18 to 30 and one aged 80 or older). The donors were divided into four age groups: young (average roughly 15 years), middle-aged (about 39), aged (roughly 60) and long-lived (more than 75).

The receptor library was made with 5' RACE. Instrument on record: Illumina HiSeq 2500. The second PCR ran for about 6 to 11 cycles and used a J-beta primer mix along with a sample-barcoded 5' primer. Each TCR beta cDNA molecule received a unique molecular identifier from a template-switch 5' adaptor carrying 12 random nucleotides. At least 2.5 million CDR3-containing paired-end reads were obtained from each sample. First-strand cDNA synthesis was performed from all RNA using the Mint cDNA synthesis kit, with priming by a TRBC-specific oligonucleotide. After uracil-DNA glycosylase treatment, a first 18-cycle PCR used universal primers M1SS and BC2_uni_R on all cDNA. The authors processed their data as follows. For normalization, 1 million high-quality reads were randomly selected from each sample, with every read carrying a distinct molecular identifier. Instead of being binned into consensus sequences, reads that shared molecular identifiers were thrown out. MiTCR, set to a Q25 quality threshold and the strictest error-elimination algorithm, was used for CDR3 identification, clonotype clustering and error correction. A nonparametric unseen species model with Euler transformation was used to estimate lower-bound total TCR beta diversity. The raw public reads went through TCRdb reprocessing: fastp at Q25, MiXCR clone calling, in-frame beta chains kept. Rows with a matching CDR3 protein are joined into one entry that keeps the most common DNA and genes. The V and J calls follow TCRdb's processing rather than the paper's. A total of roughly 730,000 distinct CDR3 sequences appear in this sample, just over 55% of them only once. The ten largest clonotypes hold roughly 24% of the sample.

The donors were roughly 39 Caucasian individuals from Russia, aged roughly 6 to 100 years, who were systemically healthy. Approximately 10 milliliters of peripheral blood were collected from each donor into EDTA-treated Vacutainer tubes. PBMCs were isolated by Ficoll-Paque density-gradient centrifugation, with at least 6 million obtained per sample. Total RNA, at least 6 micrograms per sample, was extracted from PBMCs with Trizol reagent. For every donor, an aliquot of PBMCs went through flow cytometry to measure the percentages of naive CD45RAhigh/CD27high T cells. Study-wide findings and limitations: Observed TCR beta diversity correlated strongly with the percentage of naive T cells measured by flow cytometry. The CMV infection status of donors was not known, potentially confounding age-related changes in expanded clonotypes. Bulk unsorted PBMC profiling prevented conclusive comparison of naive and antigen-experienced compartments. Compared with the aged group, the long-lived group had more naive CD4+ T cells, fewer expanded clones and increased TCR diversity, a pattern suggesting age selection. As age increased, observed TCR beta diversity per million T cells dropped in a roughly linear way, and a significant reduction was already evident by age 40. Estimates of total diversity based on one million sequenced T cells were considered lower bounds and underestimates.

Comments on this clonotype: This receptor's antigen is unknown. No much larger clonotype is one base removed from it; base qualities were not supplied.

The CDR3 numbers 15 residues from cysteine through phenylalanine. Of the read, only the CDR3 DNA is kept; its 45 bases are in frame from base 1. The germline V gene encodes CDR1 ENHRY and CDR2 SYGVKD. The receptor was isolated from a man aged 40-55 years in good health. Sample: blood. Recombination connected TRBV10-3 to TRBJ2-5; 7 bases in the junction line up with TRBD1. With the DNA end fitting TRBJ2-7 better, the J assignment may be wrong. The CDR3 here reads CAISETKTTGAEQYF. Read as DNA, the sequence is TGTGCCATCAGTGAGACCAAAACAACAGGGGCCGAGCAGTACTTC.